Each of the 25 T cell receptor beta chains below was sequenced from the same sample in a study of blood T cell repertoires in COVID-19 (dated by TCRdb to 2020 to 2021). Receptors were amplified or captured by the immunoSEQ multiplex PCR assay. Here the immuneACCESS table is served through TCRdb, limited to in-frame sequences with V and J called. Missing clones are a known gap in these copies; in checked studies unresolved V genes cover under half, and the rest lacks a known reason. In this sample the table shows around 250,000 clones, around 80% of which occur a single time. The top ten constitute about 15% of the sample. Sequencing was carried out using PBMCs or T cells enriched from blood (not recorded which). The receptors come from a man in his forties who had recovered from COVID-19.

V and J are TRBV11-3 and TRBJ2-7; TRBD2 is a possible D gene (5 bases). V shed 3 bases and J shed 5 bases, with 8 bases lying between them. CDR3 length: 12 residues. Germline CDR1 SGHNT, CDR2 YENEEA. The CDR3 sequence: CASSFSGNEQYF. CDR3 bases: TGTGCCAGCAGCTTTTCGGGGAACGAGCAGTACTTC.

The chain carries TRBV10-2 and TRBJ2-7; unclear D gene. Trimming took 0 bases from V and 2 from J, leaving 8 bases between them. Germline CDR1 WSHSY, CDR2 SAAADI. The CDR3 consists of 14 residues. The CDR3 is CASSESGRAYEQYF. As DNA, the CDR3 is TGCGCCAGCAGTGAGTCGGGCAGAGCCTACGAGCAGTACTTC.

The rearrangement uses TRBV28 and TRBJ1-5; no reliable D call. Looked up from germline, CDR1 is MDHEN and CDR2 is SYDVKM. V was cut by 7 bases and J by 7 bases, with 14 bases left in between. The CDR3 covers 13 residues. The CDR3 bases are TGTGCCAGCACTAGCCTGGGTCGCCAGCCCCAGCATTTT. Protein: CASTSLGRQPQHF. Full variable domain (outside the CDR3, taken from reference TRBV28 and TRBJ1-5): DVKVTQSSRYLVKRTGEKVFLECVQDMDHENMFWYRQDPGLGLRLIYFSYDVKMKEKGDIPEGYSVSREKKERFSLILESASTNQTSMYLCASTSLGRQPQHFGDGTRLSIL.

The genes are TRBV6-5 and TRBJ1-6; no clear D gene. This CDR3 has 15 amino acids. Trimming took 6 bases from V and 13 from J, leaving 22 bases between them. The germline gives CDR1 MNHEY, CDR2 SVGAGI. Here the CDR3 DNA reads TGTGCCAGCAGACCCCAGGTGCACGACCGGACTCCCCTCCACTTT. Its protein product is CASRPQVHDRTPLHF.

This sequence joins TRBV2 and TRBJ1-6; the D is unclear. V was cut by 7 bases and J by 10 bases, with 11 bases left in between. Per germline, CDR1 SNHLY and CDR2 FYNNEI. The length of the CDR3 is 12 residues. The CDR3 DNA sequence: TGTGCCAGCACCACCGGGAGCTCACCCCTCCACTTT. This sequence encodes CASTTGSSPLHF.

The chain couples TRBV18 to TRBJ1-4; D gene uncertain. CDR3 length: 14 amino acids. The germline V gene has CDR1 KGHSH and CDR2 LQKENI. The germline V and J ends were trimmed by 3 bases and 5 bases, with 10 bases remaining between them. As DNA, the CDR3 is TGTGCCAGCTCACCTAGTCACGGGAATGAAAAACTGTTTTTT. It yields the protein CASSPSHGNEKLFF.

This clone was found a few times. The V and J genes are TRBV28 and TRBJ1-1, with TRBD1 matching 8 bases. The trim removed 6 bases at V and 10 bases at J, leaving 7 bases unmatched. The CDR3 is 12 amino acids. Germline V gene sequence: CDR1 MDHEN, CDR2 SYDVKM. CDR3 coding DNA: TGTGCCAGCAGCTTTACTACAGGGGGAGCTTTCTTT. Residues: CASSFTTGGAFF.

This chain joins TRBV4-2 and TRBJ2-7; a weak D match, TRBD2 (7 bases). The CDR3 spans 15 residues. CDR1 LGHNA and CDR2 YNFKEQ come from the germline V gene. V lost 4 bases and J lost 5, with 18 bases in between. The CDR3 protein is CASSPIQGGENEQYF. Here the CDR3 DNA reads TGTGCCAGCAGCCCCATACAGGGAGGGGAAAACGAGCAGTACTTC.

Here the CDR3 DNA reads TGTGCCAGCAGACCTACAGGAGGGAGCAATCAGCCCCAGCATTTT. Amino acids: CASRPTGGSNQPQHF. The V gene is TRBV6-2 or TRBV6-3, the J gene TRBJ1-5, with D possibly being TRBD1 (5 bases). V gave up 6 bases and J gave up 1 base, with 13 bases separating them. The CDR3 totals 15 residues. Germline values: CDR1 MNHEY, CDR2 SVGEGT.

This rearrangement joins TRBV6-5 to TRBJ2-7; perhaps TRBD2 as D (6 bases). Germline V gene sequence: CDR1 MNHEY, CDR2 SVGAGI. The CDR3 consists of 15 residues. V was trimmed by 7 bases and J by 1 base, leaving 17 bases between them. In nucleotides, the CDR3 is TGTGCCAGCAACCTACTAGCTGACCCTTCCTACGAGCAGTACTTC. Residues: CASNLLADPSYEQYF.

The genes are TRBV3-1 (or the pseudogene TRBV3-2) and TRBJ2-7; possibly TRBD2 for D (7 bases). Germline V CDR1 and CDR2: LGHDT, YNNKEL (reference sequence). V lost 1 base, J lost 3 bases, and 16 bases lay in between. This CDR3 region has 16 residues. CDR3 region: CASSQAGASGLYEQYF. CDR3 DNA sequence: TGTGCCAGCAGCCAAGCGGGGGCTAGCGGTCTCTACGAGCAGTACTTC.

In DNA, the CDR3 is TGTGCCAGCAGCTTAACGCGGGACCTCAGCTATGGCTACACCTTC. This sequence encodes CASSLTRDLSYGYTF. The rearrangement uses TRBV7-8 and TRBJ1-2; D perhaps matches TRBD1 (5 bases). Deletions cut 2 bases from V and 4 bases from J, with 14 bases between. The CDR3 is 15 amino acids. In germline, CDR1 is SGHVS, CDR2 FQNEAQ.

A few counts support this clone. The genes are TRBV21-1 and TRBJ1-2. TRBV21-1 is assigned pseudogene status. The CDR3 is made up of 12 amino acids. This CDR3 reads CASSKVLYGYTF. The CDR3 region has the DNA TGTGCCAGCAGCAAAGTCCTCTATGGCTACACCTTC.

The chain carries TRBV19 and TRBJ1-5, with TRBD1 identical over 9 bases. V dropped 5 bases and J dropped 7; count of bases not matched to a gene: 6. The CDR3 runs 14 residues. Germline loops: CDR1 LNHDA, CDR2 SQIVND (reference sequence). This CDR3 is CASSPRDRDQPQHF. The CDR3 coding sequence is TGTGCCAGTAGTCCCCGGGACAGGGACCAGCCCCAGCATTTT.

The chain is built from TRBV28 and TRBJ1-4; 10 bases agree with TRBD1. The CDR3 has 17 residues. CDR1 MDHEN and CDR2 SYDVKM come from the germline V gene. V trimming: 6 bases; J trimming: 8 bases; junction bases outside the gene matches: 15. For the CDR3, the DNA is TGTGCCAGCAGCCGTATCCCGGGACAGGGGCGGTGGGAAAAACTGTTTTTT. This encodes CASSRIPGQGRWEKLFF.

This clone was observed a few times. V is TRBV21-1 and J is TRBJ1-2. TRBV21-1 is a known pseudogene. The CDR3 is 16 residues long. The CDR3 bases are TGTGCCAGCAGCAAAGGCGAGGCGGTGAGAAACTATGGCTACACCTTC. Translated, it gives CASSKGEAVRNYGYTF.

This clone came up a few times. The chain is built from TRBV5-1 and TRBJ2-1; 8 bases are a match to TRBD2. V was clipped by 0 bases and J by 9 bases; unmatched bases: 5. The V gene's germline CDR1 is SGHRS and CDR2 YFSETQ. The CDR3 length is 14 residues. This CDR3 reads CASSLGLAMGEQFF. The CDR3 coding sequence is TGCGCCAGCAGCTTGGGACTAGCGATGGGTGAGCAGTTCTTC.

V gene TRBV5-8 combines with J gene TRBJ2-1; perhaps TRBD1 as D (5 bases). Germline CDR1 SGHTS, CDR2 YDEGEE. The CDR3 covers 15 residues. V lost 1 base and J lost 7, with 15 bases in between. CDR3 residues: CASSLLGEVRNEQFF. The CDR3 DNA follows: TGTGCCAGCAGCTTGTTAGGGGAAGTAAGGAATGAGCAGTTCTTC.

This rearrangement joins TRBV28 to TRBJ1-2, with D maybe TRBD1 (6 bases). V was trimmed by 5 bases and J by 7 bases, leaving 11 bases between them. There are 12 residues in the CDR3. Germline values: CDR1 MDHEN, CDR2 SYDVKM. CDR3 nucleotides: TGTGCCAGCAGTCCCCACAGGGCTGGCTACACCTTC. Encoded protein: CASSPHRAGYTF.

V gene TRBV30 combines with J gene TRBJ1-1; TRBD1 is a possible D gene (6 bases). The germline V gene has CDR1 GTSNPN and CDR2 SVGIG (reference sequence). V shed 4 bases and J shed 11 bases, with 17 bases lying between them. The CDR3 is 12 amino acids. CDR3 amino acids: CAWTITGTRAFF. In DNA form, the CDR3 reads TGTGCCTGGACTATAACGGGGACAAGGGCTTTCTTT.

V and J are TRBV28 and TRBJ1-1; a weak D match, TRBD1 (6 bases). V was clipped by 6 bases and J by 3 bases, with 14 bases between them. The germline V gene encodes CDR1 MDHEN and CDR2 SYDVKM. The CDR3 contains 14 residues. The CDR3 is CASSQSRGYTEAFF. CDR3 in DNA: TGTGCCAGCAGCCAGAGCAGGGGTTACACTGAAGCTTTCTTT.

This chain connects TRBV27 to TRBJ2-7, with D possibly being TRBD1 (6 bases). V dropped 6 bases and J dropped 2 bases, with 14 bases sitting between them. This CDR3 has 14 residues. The germline CDR1 and CDR2 sequences are MNHEY and SMNVEV (reference sequence). Here the CDR3 reads CASRRPGATYEQYF. As DNA, the CDR3 is TGTGCCAGCAGGCGGCCAGGGGCTACCTACGAGCAGTACTTC.

This clone has just a few counts. The V and J genes are TRBV30 and TRBJ1-1, with a possible D match to TRBD1 (5 bases). The CDR3 covers 12 residues. Trimming cost V 8 bases and J 7 bases, with 17 bases left between them. Germline CDR1 and CDR2: GTSNPN and SVGIG (reference sequence). CDR3 residues: CAREGRELEAFF. The CDR3 bases are TGTGCCCGGGAGGGCAGGGAACTTGAAGCTTTCTTT.

J is TRBJ2-1 and V is TRBV18, with TRBD2 as a possible D gene (7 bases). This CDR3 is 14 amino acids long. V lost 3 bases and J lost 8, with 14 bases in between. Per germline, CDR1 KGHSH and CDR2 LQKENI. The CDR3 DNA reads TGTGCCAGCTCACCCAACAGGGCGGGGGATGAGCAGTTCTTC. Amino acid sequence: CASSPNRAGDEQFF.

The V gene is TRBV5-1, the J gene TRBJ1-6; 8 nucleotides agree with TRBD1. Germline CDR1 reads SGHRS; CDR2 reads YFSETQ. The CDR3 contains 15 residues. Trimming took 2 bases from V and 8 from J; bases not matched to a gene: 6. The CDR3 nucleotides read TGCGCCAGCAGCTTCTCTGACAGGGGTGATTCACCCCTCCACTTT. Its protein product is CASSFSDRGDSPLHF. Full variable domain (missing parts from reference TRBV5-1 and TRBJ1-6): KAGVTQTPRYLIKTRGQQVTLSCSPISGHRSVSWYQQTPGQGLQFLFEYFSETQRNKGNFPGRFSGRQFSNSRSEMNVSTLELGDSALYLCASSFSDRGDSPLHFGNGTRLTVT.